This TCR beta chain was found in a study of T cell responses to AZD1222 COVID-19 vaccine. Study-level background: Doses given second, at about 4 or about 12 weeks, were pooled. General study points: Sampling that yielded the repertoires occurred only after the peak T cell response.

CDR3 length equals 15 residues. Trimming shortened V by 0 bases and J by 4 bases, and 11 bases separated the two germline ends. The germline CDR1 and CDR2 sequences are SGHRS and YFSETQ. TCRdb's copy holds only in-frame clones and misses some; the assay was immunoSEQ multiplex PCR. Of more than 50,000 clones in the sample, roughly 90% were seen once. Concerning this clone itself: What it binds is not known.

The rearrangement uses TRBV5-1 and TRBJ2-1; the D gene is possibly TRBD1 (5 bases). Sequenced material: peripheral blood, taken on day 0 of AZD1222 vaccination. The sequence was obtained from an adult in good health. CDR3 bases: TGCGCCAGCAGCTTGGCGAGCAGGGCTTACAATGAGCAGTTCTTC. Its protein product is CASSLASRAYNEQFF.